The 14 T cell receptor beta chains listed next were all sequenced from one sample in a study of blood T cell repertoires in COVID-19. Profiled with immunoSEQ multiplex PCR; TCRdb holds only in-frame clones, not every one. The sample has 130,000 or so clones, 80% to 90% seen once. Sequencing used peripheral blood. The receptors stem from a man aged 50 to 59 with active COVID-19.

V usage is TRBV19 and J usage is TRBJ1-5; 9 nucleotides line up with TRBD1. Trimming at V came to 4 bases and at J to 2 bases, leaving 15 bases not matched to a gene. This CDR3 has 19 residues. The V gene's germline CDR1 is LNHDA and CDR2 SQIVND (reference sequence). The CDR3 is CASSTQQGARQYGNQPQHF. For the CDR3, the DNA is TGTGCCAGTAGTACTCAACAGGGGGCGCGACAATATGGCAATCAGCCCCAGCATTTT.

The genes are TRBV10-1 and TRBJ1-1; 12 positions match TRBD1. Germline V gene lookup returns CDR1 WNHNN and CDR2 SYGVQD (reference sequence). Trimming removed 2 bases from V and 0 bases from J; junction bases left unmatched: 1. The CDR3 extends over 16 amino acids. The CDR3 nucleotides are TGCGCCAGCAGTGAGCGGGACAGGGGGCTGAACACTGAAGCTTTCTTT. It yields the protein CASSERDRGLNTEAFF.

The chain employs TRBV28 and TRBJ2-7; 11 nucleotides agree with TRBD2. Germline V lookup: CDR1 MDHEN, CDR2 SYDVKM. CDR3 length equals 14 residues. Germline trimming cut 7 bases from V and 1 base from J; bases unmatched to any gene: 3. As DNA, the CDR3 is TGTGCCAGCATAGCGGGGGGGCCGTCCTACGAGCAGTACTTC. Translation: CASIAGGPSYEQYF.

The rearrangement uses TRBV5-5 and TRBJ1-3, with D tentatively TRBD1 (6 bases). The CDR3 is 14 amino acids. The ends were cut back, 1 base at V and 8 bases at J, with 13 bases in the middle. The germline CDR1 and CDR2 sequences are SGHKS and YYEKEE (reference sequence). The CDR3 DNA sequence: TGTGCCAGCAGCTTGAAGGACAGTTTGGACACCATATATTTT. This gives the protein CASSLKDSLDTIYF.

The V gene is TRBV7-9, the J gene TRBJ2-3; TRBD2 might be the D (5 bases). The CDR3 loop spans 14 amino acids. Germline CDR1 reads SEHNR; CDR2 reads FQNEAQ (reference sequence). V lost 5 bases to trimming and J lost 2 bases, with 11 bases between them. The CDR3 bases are TGTGCCAGCAGCCTTACTAGTCCCACAGATACGCAGTATTTT. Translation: CASSLTSPTDTQYF.

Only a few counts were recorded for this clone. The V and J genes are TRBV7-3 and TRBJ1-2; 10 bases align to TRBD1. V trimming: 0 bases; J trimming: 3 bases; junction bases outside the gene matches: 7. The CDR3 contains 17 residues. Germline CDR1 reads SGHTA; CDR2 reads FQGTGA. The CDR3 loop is CASSLTRETGGHYGYTF. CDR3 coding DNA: TGTGCCAGCAGCTTAACGCGGGAGACAGGGGGCCACTATGGCTACACCTTC.

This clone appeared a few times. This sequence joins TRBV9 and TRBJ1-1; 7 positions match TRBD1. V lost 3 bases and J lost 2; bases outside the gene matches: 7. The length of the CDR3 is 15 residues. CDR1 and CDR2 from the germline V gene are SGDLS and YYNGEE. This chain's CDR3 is CASSASGTANTEAFF. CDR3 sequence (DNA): TGTGCCAGCAGCGCATCCGGGACAGCTAACACTGAAGCTTTCTTT.

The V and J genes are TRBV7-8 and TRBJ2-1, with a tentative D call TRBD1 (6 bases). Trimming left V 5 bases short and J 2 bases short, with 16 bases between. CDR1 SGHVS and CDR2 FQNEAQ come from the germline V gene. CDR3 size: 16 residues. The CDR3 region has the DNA TGTGCCAGCAGCCTCAGGCGCGACAGGCCCTACAATGAGCAGTTCTTC. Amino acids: CASSLRRDRPYNEQFF.

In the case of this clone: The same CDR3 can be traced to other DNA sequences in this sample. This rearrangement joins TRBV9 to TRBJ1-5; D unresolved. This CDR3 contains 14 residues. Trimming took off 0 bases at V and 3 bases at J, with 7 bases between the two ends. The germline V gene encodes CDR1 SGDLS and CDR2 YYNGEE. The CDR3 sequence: CASSVGTVNQPQHF. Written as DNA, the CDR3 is TGTGCCAGCAGCGTAGGAACGGTCAATCAGCCCCAGCATTTT.

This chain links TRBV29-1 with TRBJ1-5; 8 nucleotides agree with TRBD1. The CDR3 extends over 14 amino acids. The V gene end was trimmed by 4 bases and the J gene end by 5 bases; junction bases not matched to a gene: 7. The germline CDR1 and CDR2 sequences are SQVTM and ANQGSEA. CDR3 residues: CSVATGGVDQPQHF. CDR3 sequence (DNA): TGCAGCGTTGCCACAGGGGGGGTGGATCAGCCCCAGCATTTT.

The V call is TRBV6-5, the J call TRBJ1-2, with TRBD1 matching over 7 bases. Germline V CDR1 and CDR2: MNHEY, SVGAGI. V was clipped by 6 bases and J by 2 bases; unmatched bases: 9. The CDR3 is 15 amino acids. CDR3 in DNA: TGTGCCAGCAGGCTTGACAGGGAGCACAACTATGGCTACACCTTC. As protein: CASRLDREHNYGYTF.

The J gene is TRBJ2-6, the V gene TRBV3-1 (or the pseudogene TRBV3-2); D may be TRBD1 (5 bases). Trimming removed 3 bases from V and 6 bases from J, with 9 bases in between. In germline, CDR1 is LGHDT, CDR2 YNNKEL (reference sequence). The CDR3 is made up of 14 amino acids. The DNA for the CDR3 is TGTGCCAGCAGCCACATAGGACAGGCCAACGTCCTGACTTTC. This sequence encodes CASSHIGQANVLTF.

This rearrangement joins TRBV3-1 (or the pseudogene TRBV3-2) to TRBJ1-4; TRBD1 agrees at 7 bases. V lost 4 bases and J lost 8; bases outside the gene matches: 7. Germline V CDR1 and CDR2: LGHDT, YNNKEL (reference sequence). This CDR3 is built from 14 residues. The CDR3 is CASSLRGQREKLFF. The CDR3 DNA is TGTGCCAGCAGCCTTCGGGGACAGCGGGAAAAACTGTTTTTT.

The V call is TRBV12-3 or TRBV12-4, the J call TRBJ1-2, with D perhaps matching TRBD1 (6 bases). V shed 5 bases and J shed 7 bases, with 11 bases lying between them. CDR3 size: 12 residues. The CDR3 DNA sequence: TGTGCCAGCAGTCGGGGGGGGCTTGGCTACACCTTC. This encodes CASSRGGLGYTF.